These 31 T cell receptor beta chains share one sample of origin, sequenced in a study of blood T cell repertoires in COVID-19. The assay was immunoSEQ multiplex PCR, and TCRdb's table has in-frame clones only and misses some. Found here are some 180,000 clones, around 83% of them singletons; the top ten hold 8.2%. Sequenced: peripheral blood. The source is a woman between 55 and 75 years old with acute or convalescent COVID-19.

The V call is TRBV24-1, the J call TRBJ1-1; D gene ambiguous. CDR1 is KGHDR, CDR2 SFDVKD, per germline. The CDR3 extends over 14 amino acids. Trimming removed 2 bases from V and 1 base from J, with 7 bases in between. For the CDR3, the DNA is TGTGCCACCAGTGATTCCCGGGGGAACACTGAAGCTTTCTTT. This codes for CATSDSRGNTEAFF.

The chain combines TRBV30 with TRBJ2-7; perhaps TRBD2 as D (6 bases). V was shortened by 4 bases and J by 5 bases, with 18 bases between the two germline ends. Germline V lookup: CDR1 GTSNPN, CDR2 SVGIG (reference sequence). The CDR3 runs 14 residues. The CDR3 here is CAWNQGQRVNEQYF. Here the CDR3 DNA reads TGTGCCTGGAATCAGGGCCAGCGGGTTAACGAGCAGTACTTC.

The V call is TRBV5-8, the J call TRBJ1-2, with no clear D. There are 15 residues in the CDR3. Per the germline V gene, CDR1 is SGHTS and CDR2 is YDEGEE. The V gene lost 1 base and the J gene lost 3 bases, with 13 bases spanning the gap. The CDR3 sequence is CASSLIQAKDYGYTF. As DNA, the CDR3 is TGTGCCAGCAGCTTGATTCAGGCAAAGGACTATGGCTACACCTTC.

The chain links TRBV7-2 to TRBJ2-5; tentative D call: TRBD2 (6 bases). CDR3 length: 14 amino acids. Trimming took off 2 bases at V and 2 bases at J, with 9 bases between the two ends. The germline V gene has CDR1 SGHTA and CDR2 FQGNSA. CDR3 DNA sequence: TGTGCCAGCAGCTTATACGGGAGACAAGAGACCCAGTACTTC. Translation: CASSLYGRQETQYF.

The V and J genes are TRBV3-1 (or the pseudogene TRBV3-2) and TRBJ1-4; 9 bases are shared with TRBD1. This CDR3 region has 16 residues. V gave up 4 bases and J gave up 1 base; unmatched junction bases: 4. Germline CDR1 is LGHDT and CDR2 is YNNKEL (reference sequence). CDR3: CASSPPGQGTNEKLFF. The CDR3 DNA reads as TGTGCCAGCAGCCCCCCGGGACAGGGAACTAATGAAAAACTGTTTTTT.

This CDR3 reads CASSPWTSGNEQFF. The CDR3 DNA sequence: TGTGCCAGCAGCCCCTGGACTAGCGGTAATGAGCAGTTCTTC. The chain uses TRBV3-1 (or the pseudogene TRBV3-2) and TRBJ2-1, with 10 bases lining up with TRBD2. CDR3 length equals 14 residues. Unmatched junction bases numbered 4, after V lost 4 bases and J lost 7 bases. The germline V gene encodes CDR1 LGHDT and CDR2 YNNKEL (reference sequence).

V gene TRBV11-3 combines with J gene TRBJ2-5; 7 bases are a match to TRBD1. The CDR3 is 14 amino acids. The germline V gene has CDR1 SGHNT and CDR2 YENEEA. Trimming at V came to 1 base and at J to 5 bases, leaving 4 bases not matched to a gene. The CDR3, as DNA: TGTGCCAGCAGCTTAGGACAGGGCGGGGAGACCCAGTACTTC. The encoded protein is CASSLGQGGETQYF.

The chain is built from TRBV2 and TRBJ2-5; 8 bases agree with TRBD2. The CDR3 covers 16 residues. Germline V gives CDR1 SNHLY, CDR2 FYNNEI. V was pared by 0 bases and J by 3 bases, with 6 bases of the junction left unmatched. This CDR3 is CASSEARRGGKETQYF. CDR3 DNA: TGTGCCAGCAGTGAAGCCCGCCGGGGGGGCAAAGAGACCCAGTACTTC.

The genes are TRBV18 and TRBJ2-7; TRBD1 aligns across 8 bases. The junction had 8 bases not matched to a gene; V was cut back by 2 bases and J by 5 bases. This CDR3 is built from 15 residues. Germline V lookup: CDR1 KGHSH, CDR2 LQKENI. The CDR3 DNA sequence: TGTGCCAGCTCACCAGAATCAACAGGGGGAGACGAGCAGTACTTC. Translating it yields CASSPESTGGDEQYF.

The J gene is TRBJ2-2, the V gene TRBV29-1; 8 bases fit TRBD2. J gave up 6 bases and V 5 bases, and 5 bases lay outside the gene matches. Germline assignment: CDR1 SQVTM and CDR2 ANQGSEA. This CDR3 contains 13 residues. The DNA of the CDR3 is TGCAGCGTTACGGGAGGGCCGGCCGGGGAGCTGTTTTTT. This gives the protein CSVTGGPAGELFF.

In its sample, this clone was seen once. The chain has TRBV19 and TRBJ2-2; 7 bases agree with TRBD2. Germline lookup yields CDR1 LNHDA and CDR2 SQIVND (reference sequence). This CDR3 spans 14 amino acids. The trim removed 1 base at V and 5 bases at J, leaving 1 base unmatched. Here the CDR3 DNA reads TGTGCCAGTAGTATAGGGGGAGGGACCGGGGAGCTGTTTTTT. Residues: CASSIGGGTGELFF.

The chain recombines TRBV12-3 or TRBV12-4 with TRBJ1-6; D possibly corresponds to TRBD1 (6 bases). V was clipped by 5 bases and J by 7 bases, with 9 bases between them. This CDR3 comprises 13 residues. The chain's CDR3 is CASSGGSNSPLHF. The CDR3 bases are TGTGCCAGCAGTGGGGGCTCCAATTCACCCCTCCACTTT.

V and J are TRBV9 and TRBJ2-5; 7 positions agree with TRBD2. Per germline, CDR1 SGDLS and CDR2 YYNGEE. The CDR3 consists of 14 residues. V lost 0 bases, J lost 5 bases, and 4 bases stayed unmatched. The CDR3: CASSVGGRGETQYF. CDR3 sequence (DNA): TGTGCCAGCAGCGTAGGAGGGAGGGGCGAGACCCAGTACTTC. Complete variable domain (other parts from reference TRBV9 and TRBJ2-5): DSGVTQTPKHLITATGQRVTLRCSPRSGDLSVYWYQQSLDQGLQFLIQYYNGEERAKGNILERFSAQQFPDLHSELNLSSLELGDSALYFCASSVGGRGETQYFGPGTRLLVL.

The V gene is TRBV5-1, the J gene TRBJ1-6; D is possibly TRBD1 (5 bases). The CDR3 loop spans 15 amino acids. Germline V gene lookup returns CDR1 SGHRS and CDR2 YFSETQ. V was shortened by 1 base and J by 3 bases, with 8 bases between the two germline ends. CDR3 protein: CASSLTQGYNSPLHF. As DNA, the CDR3 is TGCGCCAGCAGCTTGACCCAGGGCTATAATTCACCCCTCCACTTT. The whole variable domain, remainder taken from reference TRBV5-1 and TRBJ1-6, is KAGVTQTPRYLIKTRGQQVTLSCSPISGHRSVSWYQQTPGQGLQFLFEYFSETQRNKGNFPGRFSGRQFSNSRSEMNVSTLELGDSALYLCASSLTQGYNSPLHFGNGTRLTVT.

The genes are TRBV5-1 and TRBJ2-1, with a possible D match to TRBD1 (5 bases). From germline, CDR1 is SGHRS and CDR2 YFSETQ. This CDR3 has 14 amino acids. Trimming shortened V by 1 base and J by 5 bases, and 10 bases separated the two germline ends. CDR3 residues: CASSLSAGNNEQFF. CDR3 bases: TGCGCCAGCAGCTTGTCGGCAGGGAACAATGAGCAGTTCTTC.

The CDR3 nucleotides read TGTGCCAGCAGCTTAGGCAGGGGGTACAACTACGAGCAGTACTTC. This codes for CASSLGRGYNYEQYF. The chain couples TRBV7-8 to TRBJ2-7, with 7 bases fitting TRBD1. The ends lost 1 base at V and 3 bases at J; junction bases unmatched: 6. Germline CDR1 SGHVS, CDR2 FQNEAQ. The CDR3 consists of 15 residues. Drawing the rest from reference TRBV7-8 and TRBJ2-7, the complete variable domain is GAGVSQSPRYKVAKRGQDVALRCDPISGHVSLFWYQQALGQGPEFLTYFQNEAQLDKSGLPSDRFFAERPEGSVSTLKIQRTQQEDSAVYLCASSLGRGYNYEQYFGPGTRLTVT.

There are a few counts of this clone. The chain joins TRBV2 to TRBJ2-2; D uncertain. Per the germline V gene, CDR1 is SNHLY and CDR2 is FYNNEI. The CDR3 is made up of 13 amino acids. The V gene lost 4 bases and the J gene lost 6 bases, with 9 bases spanning the gap. The CDR3 region has the DNA TGTGCCAGCAGTGCGGCGGCGGCCGGGGAGCTGTTTTTT. It translates to CASSAAAAGELFF. Variable domain in full (rest from reference TRBV2 and TRBJ2-2): EPEVTQTPSHQVTQMGQEVILRCVPISNHLYFYWYRQILGQKVEFLVSFYNNEISEKSEIFDDQFSVERPDGSNFTLKIRSTKLEDSAMYFCASSAAAAGELFFGEGSRLTVL.

This clone was seen only a few times. The rearrangement uses TRBV6-6 and TRBJ1-2, with a possible D match to TRBD1 (6 bases). The V end lost 4 bases, the J end lost 5 bases, and 14 bases lay between the germline ends. The length of the CDR3 is 14 residues. CDR1 is MNHNY, CDR2 SVGAGI, per germline (reference sequence). The CDR3 bases are TGTGCCAGCAGTTCCGGGGGGCTGGGTTATGGCTACACCTTC. This sequence encodes CASSSGGLGYGYTF.

The sample holds one count of this clone. The V and J genes are TRBV18 and TRBJ2-1; 14 nucleotides align to TRBD2. Germline CDR1 reads KGHSH; CDR2 reads LQKENI. The CDR3 runs 16 residues. V lost 0 bases and J lost 13; bases outside the gene matches: 8. CDR3: CASSPPASGLAGAQFF. CDR3 DNA: TGTGCCAGCTCACCACCGGCTTCGGGACTAGCGGGAGCACAGTTCTTC.

J is TRBJ2-5 and V is TRBV28; D is undetermined. The germline V gene encodes CDR1 MDHEN and CDR2 SYDVKM. This CDR3 is built from 16 residues. Trimming stripped 1 base from V and 1 base from J, with 13 bases between. The CDR3 sequence: CASSLSPEEPQETQYF. The CDR3 nucleotides read TGTGCCAGCAGTTTATCGCCAGAGGAGCCCCAAGAGACCCAGTACTTC. The full variable domain, in which reference TRBV28 and TRBJ2-5 provide the parts outside the CDR3, is DVKVTQSSRYLVKRTGEKVFLECVQDMDHENMFWYRQDPGLGLRLIYFSYDVKMKEKGDIPEGYSVSREKKERFSLILESASTNQTSMYLCASSLSPEEPQETQYFGPGTRLLVL.

The chain couples TRBV10-3 to TRBJ2-1, with 8 bases matching TRBD1. The CDR3 has 14 residues. CDR1 and CDR2 (germline): ENHRY, SYGVKD. Germline trimming cut 6 bases from V and 9 bases from J; bases unmatched to any gene: 10. The CDR3 sequence is CAISGQGARGEQFF. The CDR3, as DNA: TGTGCCATCAGCGGACAGGGAGCGCGCGGTGAGCAGTTCTTC.

The chain carries TRBV3-1 (or the pseudogene TRBV3-2) and TRBJ2-7; no clear D. This CDR3 is built from 16 residues. From germline, CDR1 is LGHDT and CDR2 YNNKEL (reference sequence). V lost 2 bases to trimming and J lost 3 bases, with 17 bases between them. CDR3 DNA: TGTGCCAGCAGCCAAAGCTCACAGAAAATGGGCTACGAGCAGTACTTC. This gives the protein CASSQSSQKMGYEQYF.

The chain recombines TRBV9 with TRBJ2-3; TRBD2 aligns across 8 bases. The CDR3 consists of 15 residues. Germline values: CDR1 SGDLS, CDR2 YYNGEE. The V segment lost 0 bases and the J segment 2 bases; nucleotides outside the gene matches: 2. The CDR3 loop reads CASSVAGGITDTQYF. The CDR3 DNA reads as TGTGCCAGCAGCGTAGCGGGAGGGATCACAGATACGCAGTATTTT.

J is TRBJ1-1 and V is TRBV11-2; perhaps TRBD1 as D (5 bases). The CDR3 spans 14 residues. V dropped 2 bases and J dropped 4 bases, with 11 bases sitting between them. Germline V CDR1 and CDR2: SGHAT, FQNNGV. DNA of the CDR3: TGTGCCAGCAGCTTATTGGGGGGAAGCACTGAAGCTTTCTTT. This codes for CASSLLGGSTEAFF.

This sequence joins TRBV7-2 and TRBJ2-2, with D maybe TRBD1 (5 bases). The CDR3 consists of 15 residues. The germline V and J ends were trimmed by 1 base and 9 bases, with 15 bases remaining between them. Germline lookup yields CDR1 SGHTA and CDR2 FQGNSA. CDR3 sequence: CASSLDWLGVRELFF. CDR3 DNA: TGTGCCAGCAGCTTAGATTGGCTAGGGGTGAGGGAGCTGTTTTTT.

This chain connects TRBV10-2 to TRBJ2-2; 12 positions match TRBD2. The germline V gene encodes CDR1 WSHSY and CDR2 SAAADI. V was pared by 6 bases and J by 5 bases, with 7 bases of the junction left unmatched. The CDR3 loop spans 16 amino acids. CDR3 residues: CASSQTSGRGTGELFF. CDR3 DNA sequence: TGCGCCAGCAGCCAGACTAGCGGGAGAGGGACCGGGGAGCTGTTTTTT.

The chain has TRBV27 and TRBJ2-5; D is perhaps TRBD2 (6 bases). The ends were cut back, 5 bases at V and 5 bases at J, with 18 bases in the middle. The CDR3 has 15 amino acids. Germline CDR1 reads MNHEY; CDR2 reads SMNVEV (reference sequence). The CDR3 nucleotides are TGTGCCAGCAGTCCCAGTTGGGGGGTCGGGGAGACCCAGTACTTC. Its protein is CASSPSWGVGETQYF.

The chain joins TRBV30 to TRBJ1-1; perhaps TRBD1 as D (6 bases). Per germline, CDR1 GTSNPN and CDR2 SVGIG (reference sequence). V lost 0 bases, J lost 7 bases, and 15 bases lay in between. The CDR3 runs 14 residues. The CDR3 nucleotides are TGTGCCTGGAGTGTCCCAGACAGGAGAGGTGAAGCTTTCTTT. Encoded protein: CAWSVPDRRGEAFF.

V usage is TRBV27 and J usage is TRBJ1-1; tentatively, D is TRBD1 (5 bases). The CDR3 totals 14 residues. The V gene's germline CDR1 is MNHEY and CDR2 SMNVEV (reference sequence). V was clipped by 3 bases and J by 4 bases, with 12 bases between them. CDR3 residues: CASSFRGGSTEAFF. CDR3 bases: TGTGCCAGCAGTTTTAGGGGCGGGAGCACTGAAGCTTTCTTT.

V and J are TRBV10-3 and TRBJ2-5, with TRBD1 matching over 9 bases. The germline gives CDR1 ENHRY, CDR2 SYGVKD. CDR3 length: 13 amino acids. V lost 10 bases to trimming and J lost 3 bases; unmatched junction nucleotides: 6. For the CDR3, the DNA is TGTGCCAGCGGGACAGGGCCGAAAGAGACCCAGTACTTC. This sequence encodes CASGTGPKETQYF.

V usage is TRBV18 and J usage is TRBJ1-3; the D gene is possibly TRBD1 (6 bases). The V end was cut by 4 bases, the J end by 3 bases, with 13 bases between. This CDR3 has 15 residues. Per the germline V gene, CDR1 is KGHSH and CDR2 is LQKENI. CDR3: CASSQRGGNGNTIYF. CDR3 sequence (DNA): TGTGCCAGCTCACAAAGAGGGGGTAATGGAAACACCATATATTTT. Full variable domain (outside the CDR3, taken from reference TRBV18 and TRBJ1-3): NAGVMQNPRHLVRRRGQEARLRCSPMKGHSHVYWYRQLPEEGLKFMVYLQKENIIDESGMPKERFSAEFPKEGPSILRIQQVVRGDSAAYFCASSQRGGNGNTIYFGEGSWLTVV.